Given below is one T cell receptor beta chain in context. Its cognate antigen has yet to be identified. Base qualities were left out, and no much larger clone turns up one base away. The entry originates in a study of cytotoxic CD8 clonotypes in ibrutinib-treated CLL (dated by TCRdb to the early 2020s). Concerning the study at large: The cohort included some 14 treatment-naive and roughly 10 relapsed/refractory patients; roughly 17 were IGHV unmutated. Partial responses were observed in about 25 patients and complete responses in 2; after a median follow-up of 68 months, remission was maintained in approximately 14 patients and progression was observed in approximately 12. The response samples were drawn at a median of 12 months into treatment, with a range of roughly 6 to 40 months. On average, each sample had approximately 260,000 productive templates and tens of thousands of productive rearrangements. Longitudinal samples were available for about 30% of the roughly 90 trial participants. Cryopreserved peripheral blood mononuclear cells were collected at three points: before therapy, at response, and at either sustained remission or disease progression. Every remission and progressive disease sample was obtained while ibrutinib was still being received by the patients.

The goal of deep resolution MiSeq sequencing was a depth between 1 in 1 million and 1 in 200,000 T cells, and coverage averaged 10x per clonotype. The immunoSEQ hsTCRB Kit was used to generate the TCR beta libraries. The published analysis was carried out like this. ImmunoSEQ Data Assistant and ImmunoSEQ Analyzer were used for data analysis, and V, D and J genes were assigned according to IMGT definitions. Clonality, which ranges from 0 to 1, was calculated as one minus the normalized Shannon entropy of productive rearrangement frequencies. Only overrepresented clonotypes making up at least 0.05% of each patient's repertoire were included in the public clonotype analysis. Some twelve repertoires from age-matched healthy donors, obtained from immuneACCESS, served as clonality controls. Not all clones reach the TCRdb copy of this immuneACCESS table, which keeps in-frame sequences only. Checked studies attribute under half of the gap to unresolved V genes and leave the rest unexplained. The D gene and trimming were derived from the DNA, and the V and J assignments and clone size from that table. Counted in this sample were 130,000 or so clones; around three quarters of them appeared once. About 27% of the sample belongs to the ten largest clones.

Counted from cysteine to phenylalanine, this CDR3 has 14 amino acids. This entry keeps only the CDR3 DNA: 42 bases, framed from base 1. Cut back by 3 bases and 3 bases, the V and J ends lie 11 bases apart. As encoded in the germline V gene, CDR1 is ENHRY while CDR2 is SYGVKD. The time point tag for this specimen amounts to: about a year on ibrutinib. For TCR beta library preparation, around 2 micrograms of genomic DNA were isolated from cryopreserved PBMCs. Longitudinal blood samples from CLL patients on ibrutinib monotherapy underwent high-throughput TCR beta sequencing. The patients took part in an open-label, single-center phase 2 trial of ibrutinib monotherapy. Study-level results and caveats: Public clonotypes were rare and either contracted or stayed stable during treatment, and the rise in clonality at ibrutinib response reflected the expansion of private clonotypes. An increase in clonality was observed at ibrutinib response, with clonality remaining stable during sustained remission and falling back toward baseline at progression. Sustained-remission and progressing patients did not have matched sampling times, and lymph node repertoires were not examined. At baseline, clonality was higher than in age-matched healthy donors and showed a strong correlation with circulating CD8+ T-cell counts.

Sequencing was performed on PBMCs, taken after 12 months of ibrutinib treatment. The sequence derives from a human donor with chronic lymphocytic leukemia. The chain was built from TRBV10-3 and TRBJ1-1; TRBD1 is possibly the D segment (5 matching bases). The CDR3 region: CAISDLGLDTEAFF. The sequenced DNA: TGTGCCATCAGTGATTTGGGGCTTGACACTGAAGCTTTCTTT.